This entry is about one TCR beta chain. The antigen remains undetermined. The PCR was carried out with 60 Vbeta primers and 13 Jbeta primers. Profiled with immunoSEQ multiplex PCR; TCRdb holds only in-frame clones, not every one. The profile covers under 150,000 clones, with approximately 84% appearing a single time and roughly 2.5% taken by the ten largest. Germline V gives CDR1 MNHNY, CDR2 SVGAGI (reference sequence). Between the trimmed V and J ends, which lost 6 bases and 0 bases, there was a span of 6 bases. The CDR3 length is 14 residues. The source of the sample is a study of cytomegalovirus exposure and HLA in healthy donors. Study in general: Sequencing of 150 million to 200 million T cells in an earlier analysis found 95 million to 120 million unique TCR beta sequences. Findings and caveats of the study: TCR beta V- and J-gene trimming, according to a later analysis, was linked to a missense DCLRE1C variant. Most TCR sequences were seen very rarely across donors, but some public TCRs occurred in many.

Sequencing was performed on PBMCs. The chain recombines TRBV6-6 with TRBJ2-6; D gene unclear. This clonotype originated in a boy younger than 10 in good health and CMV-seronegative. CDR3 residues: CASSRLSGANVLTF. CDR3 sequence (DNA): TGTGCCAGCAGCCGTCTCTCTGGGGCCAACGTCCTGACTTTC.